What follows describes a single T cell receptor beta chain. The target antigen is unknown. One junction end disagrees with the germline gene, perhaps due to a read error. Other nucleotide sequences in the sample specify the same CDR3. The table came from immunoSEQ multiplex PCR; TCRdb's copy has only in-frame clones and leaves some out. The sample lists millions of clones; approximately 90% were seen once. The CDR3 has 15 residues. Germline V gene sequence: CDR1 SGHRS, CDR2 YFSETQ. These data belong to a study of shared clonotypes between healthy human individuals. At the level of the study: Donors had three CD4 naive, three CD4 memory, two CD8 naive and one CD8 memory plate apiece. Study-wide findings and caveats: Clonotype sharing among donors was expected to depend on sequencing depth.

The sample was naive CD4+ T cells sorted from blood. As for subset: CD45RA+ positively selected. This rearrangement joins TRBV5-1 to TRBJ1-2, with 9 bases lining up with TRBD1. This clonotype originated in a man between 18 and 29 years old in good health. CDR3 nucleotide sequence: TGCGCCAGCAGCTCGGGGTGGGACAGGGCAGATGGCTATACCTTC. The encoded protein is CASSSGWDRADGYTF.